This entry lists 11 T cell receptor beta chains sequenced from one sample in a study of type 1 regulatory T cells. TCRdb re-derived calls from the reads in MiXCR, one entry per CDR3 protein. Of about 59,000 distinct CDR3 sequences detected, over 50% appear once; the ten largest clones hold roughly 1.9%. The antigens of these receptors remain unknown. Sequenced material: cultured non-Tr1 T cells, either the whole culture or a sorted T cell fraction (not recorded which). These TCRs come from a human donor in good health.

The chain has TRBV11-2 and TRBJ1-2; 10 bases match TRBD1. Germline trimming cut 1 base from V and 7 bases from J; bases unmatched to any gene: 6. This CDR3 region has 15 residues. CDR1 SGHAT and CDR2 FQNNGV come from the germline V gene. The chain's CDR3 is CASSLVPGTGVGYTF. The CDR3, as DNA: TGTGCCAGCAGCTTAGTCCCCGGGACAGGGGTTGGCTACACCTTC.

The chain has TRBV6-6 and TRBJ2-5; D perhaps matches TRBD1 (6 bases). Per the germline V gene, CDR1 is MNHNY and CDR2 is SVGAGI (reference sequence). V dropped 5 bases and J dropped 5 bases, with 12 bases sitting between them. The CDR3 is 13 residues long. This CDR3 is CASSNQGPETQYF. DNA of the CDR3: TGTGCCAGCAGTAACCAGGGGCCCGAGACCCAGTACTTC.

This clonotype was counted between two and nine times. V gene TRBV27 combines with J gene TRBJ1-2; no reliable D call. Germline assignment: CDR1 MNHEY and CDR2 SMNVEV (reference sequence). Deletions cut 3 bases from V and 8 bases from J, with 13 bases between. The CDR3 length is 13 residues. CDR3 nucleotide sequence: TGTGCCAGCAGTTTTAATTTTGGGGAAGGCTACACCTTC. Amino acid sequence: CASSFNFGEGYTF.

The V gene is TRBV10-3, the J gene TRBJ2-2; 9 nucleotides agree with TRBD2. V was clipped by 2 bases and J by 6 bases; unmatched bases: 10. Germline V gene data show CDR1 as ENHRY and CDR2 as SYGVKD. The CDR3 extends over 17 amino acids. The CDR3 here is CAISETISGSGAGELFF. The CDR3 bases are TGTGCCATCAGTGAGACTATTAGCGGGAGCGGGGCCGGGGAGCTGTTTTTT.

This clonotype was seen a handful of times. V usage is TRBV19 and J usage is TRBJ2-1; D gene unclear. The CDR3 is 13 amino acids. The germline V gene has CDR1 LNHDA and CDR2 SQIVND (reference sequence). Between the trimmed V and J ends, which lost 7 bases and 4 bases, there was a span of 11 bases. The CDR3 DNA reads TGTGCCAGTATTGACTGGCAGTACAATGAGCAGTTCTTC. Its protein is CASIDWQYNEQFF.

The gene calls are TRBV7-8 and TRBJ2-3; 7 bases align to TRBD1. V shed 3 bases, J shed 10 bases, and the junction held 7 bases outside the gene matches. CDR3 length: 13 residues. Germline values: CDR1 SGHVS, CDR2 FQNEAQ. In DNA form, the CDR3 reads TGTGCCAGCAGCTTCCAAGACAGGGTGGCGCAGTATTTT. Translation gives CASSFQDRVAQYF.

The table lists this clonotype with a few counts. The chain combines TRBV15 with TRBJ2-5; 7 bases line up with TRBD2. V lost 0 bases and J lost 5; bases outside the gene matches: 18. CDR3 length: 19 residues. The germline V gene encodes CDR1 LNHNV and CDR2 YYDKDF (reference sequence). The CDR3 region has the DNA TGTGCCACCAGCAGAGATCGCGACCCCGGGAGGAGGTTCGGGGAGACCCAGTACTTC. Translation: CATSRDRDPGRRFGETQYF.

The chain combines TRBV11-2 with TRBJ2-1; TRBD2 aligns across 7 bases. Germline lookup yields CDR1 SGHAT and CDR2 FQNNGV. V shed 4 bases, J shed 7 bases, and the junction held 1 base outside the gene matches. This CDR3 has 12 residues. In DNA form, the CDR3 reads TGTGCCAGCAGCTATAGCGGGAATGAGCAGTTCTTC. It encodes CASSYSGNEQFF.

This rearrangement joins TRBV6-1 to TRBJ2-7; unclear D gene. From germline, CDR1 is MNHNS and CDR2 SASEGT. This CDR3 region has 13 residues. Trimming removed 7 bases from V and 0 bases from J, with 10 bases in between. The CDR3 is CASISPYSYEQYF. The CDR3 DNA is TGTGCCAGCATATCCCCATACTCCTACGAGCAGTACTTC.

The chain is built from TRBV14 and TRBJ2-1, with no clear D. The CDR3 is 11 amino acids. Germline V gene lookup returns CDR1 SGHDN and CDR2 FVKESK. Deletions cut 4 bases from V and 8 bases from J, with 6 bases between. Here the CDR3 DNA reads TGTGCCAGCAGCCGCTCATATGAGCAGTTCTTC. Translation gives CASSRSYEQFF.

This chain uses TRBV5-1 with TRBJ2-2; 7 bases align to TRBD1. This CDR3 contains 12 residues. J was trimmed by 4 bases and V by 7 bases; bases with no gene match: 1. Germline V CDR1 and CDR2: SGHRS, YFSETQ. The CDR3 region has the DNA TGCGCCAGCCGGGACAGCACCGGGGAGCTGTTTTTT. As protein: CASRDSTGELFF.